The present entry profiles one TCR beta chain with its context. Its target is not known. The sample is drawn from a study of shared clonotypes between healthy human individuals. Measured with immunoSEQ multiplex PCR; TCRdb has only the in-frame clones, and not every one. The sample contains about 580,000 clones, roughly 98% of which appear only once. Germline V gives CDR1 SGHVS, CDR2 FNYEAQ. CDR3 length equals 14 residues. Trimming took off 2 bases at V and 7 bases at J, with 12 bases between the two ends. Naive CD8 cells, CD45RO-negative and positively selected for CCR7, excluded terminally differentiated effector memory CD45RA+ cells. Findings and limits, study-wide: Sampling included only blood; tissue repertoires likely differ.

This TCR came from a man aged 25-45 years in good health. V gene TRBV7-6 combines with J gene TRBJ2-1, with D perhaps TRBD2 (5 bases). What was sequenced was naive CD8+ T cells sorted from blood. The CDR3, as DNA: TGTGCCAGCAGCTTACGGGGAAAGGATAATGAGCAGTTCTTC. It yields the protein CASSLRGKDNEQFF. Together with reference TRBV7-6 and TRBJ2-1, the CDR3 gives the full variable domain: GAGVSQSPRYKVTKRGQDVALRCDPISGHVSLYWYRQALGQGPEFLTYFNYEAQQDKSGLPNDRFSAERPEGSISTLTIQRTEQRDSAMYRCASSLRGKDNEQFFGPGTRLTVL.